The rows below give T cell receptor beta chains drawn from one sample of a study of glioma-infiltrating T cells. MiXCR, run by TCRdb on the multiplex PCR reads, gives a single entry per CDR3 protein. The sample records about 180,000 distinct CDR3 sequences, around 45% being singletons. Sequences were obtained from glioma tissue, nonneoplastic brain tissue, or PBMCs (not recorded which). The source is a human donor with low-grade glioma or glioblastoma, undergoing nonglioma brain surgery, or in good health (not recorded which). CDR3s include the opening cysteine and the closing phenylalanine or tryptophan. D genes are given only for firm matches. Only part of the rows carry a size: once, few, many, or a class if the clone is expanded.

cdr3_length clone_size d_call j_call v_call cdr3_nt cdr3_aa
15 many NA TRBJ2-5 TRBV7-2 TGTGCCAGCTCCAAAAATGGGGGGTCCCAAGAGACCCAGTACTTC CASSKNGGSQETQYF
15 NA TRBD2 TRBJ2-7 TRBV2 TGTGCCAGCAGTATAGCGGGAGGGTCCGGCAACGAGCAGTACTTC CASSIAGGSGNEQYF
16 many TRBD2 TRBJ2-3 TRBV20-1 TGCAGTGCTAGTTTAACGGGAGGGGGGAGAACAGATACGCAGTATTTT CSASLTGGGRTDTQYF
11 many NA TRBJ2-1 TRBV3-1 TGTGCCAGCAGCCAAGAACATGAGCAGTTCTTC CASSQEHEQFF
15 NA TRBD2 TRBJ2-3 TRBV28 TGTGCCAGCAGACGGAGCGGGGAGCGCAAAGATACGCAGTATTTT CASRRSGERKDTQYF
17 NA NA TRBJ1-3 TRBV6-1 TGTGCCAGCAGTCCCCCGGGGGGGACGCCGGGGGGAAACACCATATATTTT CASSPPGGTPGGNTIYF
14 NA TRBD2 TRBJ2-1 TRBV12-3/TRBV12-4 TGTGCCAGCAGTTTACGGGGGGGACTAAATGAGCAGTTCTTC CASSLRGGLNEQFF
15 NA NA TRBJ2-5 TRBV28 TGTGCCAGCAGTACCTGTACATGGGGAAAAGAGACCCAGTACTTC CASSTCTWGKETQYF
18 many TRBD2 TRBJ2-5 TRBV20-1 TGCAGTGCCCCTATACCGGGACTAGCGAACGTGTACCAAGAGACCCAGTACTTC CSAPIPGLANVYQETQYF
14 many NA TRBJ1-5 TRBV6-1 TGTGCCAGCAGTATGTCCACAGAGGATCAGCCCCAGCATTTT CASSMSTEDQPQHF
12 once NA TRBJ1-3 TRBV12-3/TRBV12-4 TGTGCCAGAAGCGCAGGGGGAAACACCATATATTTT CARSAGGNTIYF
17 NA NA TRBJ1-1 TRBV7-2 TGTGCCAGCAGCCCAGGGACGGAAGAAACCCGGCCCACTGAAGCTTTCTTT CASSPGTEETRPTEAFF
12 NA NA TRBJ2-7 TRBV6-1 TGTGCCAGCAGTTATACTGGGCGCGAGCAGCACTTC CASSYTGREQHF
14 many TRBD2 TRBJ2-3 TRBV19 TGTGCCAGTAAGGAGGCTAGCGGGAGTAATACGCAGTATTTT CASKEASGSNTQYF
16 many TRBD1 TRBJ1-6 TRBV27 TGTGCCAGCAGTTTTGGGTCGGGACAGGGAAATTCACCCCTCCACTTT CASSFGSGQGNSPLHF
15 few NA TRBJ2-2 TRBV2 TGTGCCAGCAGTGAAGGGAGGGCGAACACCGGGGAGCTGTTTTTT CASSEGRANTGELFF
14 many NA TRBJ1-5 TRBV12-3/TRBV12-4 TGTGCCAGCAGTTTTGGCGTATCGGGCCAGCCCCAGCATTTT CASSFGVSGQPQHF
14 NA NA TRBJ2-2 TRBV25-1 TGTGCCAGCACAGGGACCTGGCTTTCCGGGGAGCTGTTTTTT CASTGTWLSGELFF
15 NA TRBD1 TRBJ1-1 TRBV12-3/TRBV12-4 TGTGCCAGCAGTTTCAGGGGGTTAGAAAACACTGAAGCTTTCTTT CASSFRGLENTEAFF
15 many NA TRBJ2-1 TRBV6-1 TGTGCCAGCAGTGAAAGGGCTAGCTCCTACAATGAGCAGTTCTTC CASSERASSYNEQFF
15 few NA TRBJ2-2 TRBV12-3/TRBV12-4 TGTGCCAGCTACGAAACAGGGTTTTTGGGCGGGGAGCTGTTTTTT CASYETGFLGGELFF
14 few NA TRBJ2-3 TRBV5-1 TGCGCCAGCAGCTTGGCCACAGGCACAGATACGCAGTATTTT CASSLATGTDTQYF
16 few NA TRBJ2-1 TRBV18 TGTGCCAGCTCACCACTTGGAACGAGCTCCTACAATGAGCAGTTCTTC CASSPLGTSSYNEQFF
14 NA NA TRBJ1-5 TRBV28 TGTGCCAGAAGCGGGGAGCAGAGCAATCAGCCCCAGAATTTT CARSGEQSNQPQNF
16 NA TRBD2 TRBJ2-3 TRBV7-9 TGTGCCAGCAGCCCCGGTAGGACTAGCGACACAGATACGCAGTATTTT CASSPGRTSDTDTQYF
13 many NA TRBJ1-5 TRBV5-4 TGTGCCAGCAGCTACCGTCCCAATCAGCCCCAGCATTTT CASSYRPNQPQHF
16 many NA TRBJ2-1 TRBV28 TGTGCCAGCATCCTGGGGAGCGGGCTTTTTAACGATGAGCAGTTCTTC CASILGSGLFNDEQFF
14 many NA TRBJ1-3 TRBV2 TGTGCCAGCAGAGACGGGAACTCTGGAAACACCATATATTTT CASRDGNSGNTIYF
17 few NA TRBJ2-5 TRBV7-2 TGTGCCAGCAGCTTAACCCGGCTGGCTAGCAGCCAAGAGACCCAGTACTTC CASSLTRLASSQETQYF
16 few TRBD1 TRBJ1-2 TRBV7-2 TGTGCCAGCAGCATTACCGGGCCTCAGGGGGATTATGGCTACACCTTC CASSITGPQGDYGYTF
13 NA NA TRBJ2-1 TRBV7-9 TGTGCCAGCAGCTTAAGGGGGACAAATGAGCAGTTCTTC CASSLRGTNEQFF
10 many NA TRBJ1-2 TRBV10-3 TGTGCCATCGGGGGCTATGGCTACACCTTC CAIGGYGYTF
12 many NA TRBJ2-5 TRBV2 TGTGCCAGCAAAGGAGGTCCCAGGGCCCAGTACTTC CASKGGPRAQYF
15 NA NA TRBJ2-7 TRBV18 TGTGCCAGCTCACCAACCAGGAACGTACTGGGCGAGCAGTACTTC CASSPTRNVLGEQYF
14 many NA TRBJ1-3 TRBV27 TGTGCCAGCAGTTTCCGCTTCCCTGGAAACACCATATATTTT CASSFRFPGNTIYF
14 many TRBD1 TRBJ1-1 TRBV28 TGTGCCAGCAGTCATCGACAGGGCGGCACTGAAGCTTTCTTT CASSHRQGGTEAFF
17 NA TRBD1 TRBJ2-1 TRBV5-4 TGTGCCAGCAGCTCGGGCGAGGGACAGAGCTTCTACAATGAGCAGTTCTTC CASSSGEGQSFYNEQFF
13 many NA TRBJ1-2 TRBV20-1 TGCAGTGCTTTGTCCAGGGCTAACTATGGCTACACCTTC CSALSRANYGYTF
19 NA NA TRBJ2-1 TRBV7-9 TGTGCCAGCAGCTTTATCGCCGGACCGCTCTGGGGGCCCTACAATGAGCAGTTCTTC CASSFIAGPLWGPYNEQFF
15 many NA TRBJ2-3 TRBV6-1 TGTGCCAGCAGTGATTCGGCGGGATTCACAGATACGCAGTATTTT CASSDSAGFTDTQYF
16 many TRBD1 TRBJ2-7 TRBV6-1 TGTGCCAGCAGTTCCGGGCCGGGACAGGGAACCTACGAGCAGTACTTC CASSSGPGQGTYEQYF